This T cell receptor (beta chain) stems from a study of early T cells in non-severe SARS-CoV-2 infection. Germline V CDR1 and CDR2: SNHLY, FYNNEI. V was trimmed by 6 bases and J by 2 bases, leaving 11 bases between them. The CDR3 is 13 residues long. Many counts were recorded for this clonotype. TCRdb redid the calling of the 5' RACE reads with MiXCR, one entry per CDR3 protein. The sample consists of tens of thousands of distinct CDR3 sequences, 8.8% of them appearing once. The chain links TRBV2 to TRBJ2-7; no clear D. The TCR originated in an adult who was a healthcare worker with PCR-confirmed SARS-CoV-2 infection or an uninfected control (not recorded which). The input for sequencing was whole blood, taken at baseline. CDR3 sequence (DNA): TGTGCCAGCAGCCCCCGGAACGCCTACGAGCAGTACTTC. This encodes CASSPRNAYEQYF.